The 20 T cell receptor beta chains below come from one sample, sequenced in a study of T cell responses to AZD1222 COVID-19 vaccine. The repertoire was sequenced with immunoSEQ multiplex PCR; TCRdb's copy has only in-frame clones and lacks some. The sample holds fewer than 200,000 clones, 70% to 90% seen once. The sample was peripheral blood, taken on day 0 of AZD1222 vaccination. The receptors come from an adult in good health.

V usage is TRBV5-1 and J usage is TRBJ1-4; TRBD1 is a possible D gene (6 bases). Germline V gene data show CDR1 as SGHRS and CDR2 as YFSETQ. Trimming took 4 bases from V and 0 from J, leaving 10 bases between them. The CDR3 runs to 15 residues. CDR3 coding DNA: TGCGCCAGCAGCGAGACAGGTGCAACTAATGAAAAACTGTTTTTT. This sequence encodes CASSETGATNEKLFF. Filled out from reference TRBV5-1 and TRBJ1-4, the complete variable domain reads KAGVTQTPRYLIKTRGQQVTLSCSPISGHRSVSWYQQTPGQGLQFLFEYFSETQRNKGNFPGRFSGRQFSNSRSEMNVSTLELGDSALYLCASSETGATNEKLFFGSGTQLSVL.

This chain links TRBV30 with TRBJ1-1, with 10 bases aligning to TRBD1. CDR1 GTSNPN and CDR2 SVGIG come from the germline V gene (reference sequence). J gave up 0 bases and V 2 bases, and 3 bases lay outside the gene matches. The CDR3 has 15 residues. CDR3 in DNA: TGTGCCTGGAGTCGGGACAGGGGTGTGAACACTGAAGCTTTCTTT. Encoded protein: CAWSRDRGVNTEAFF.

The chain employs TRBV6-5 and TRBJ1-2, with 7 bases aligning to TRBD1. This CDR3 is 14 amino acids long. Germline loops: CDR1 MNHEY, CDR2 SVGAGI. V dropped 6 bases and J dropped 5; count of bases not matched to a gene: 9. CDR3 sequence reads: CASSRDRDAYGYTF. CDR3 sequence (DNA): TGTGCCAGCAGCCGAGACAGGGACGCTTATGGCTACACCTTC.

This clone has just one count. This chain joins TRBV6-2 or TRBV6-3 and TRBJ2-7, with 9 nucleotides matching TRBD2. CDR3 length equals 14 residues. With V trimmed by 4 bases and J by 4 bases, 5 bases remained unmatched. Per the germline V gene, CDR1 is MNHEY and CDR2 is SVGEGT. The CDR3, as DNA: TGTGCCAGCAGTTTAGGGACTAGCAGTTACGAGCAGTACTTC. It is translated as CASSLGTSSYEQYF.

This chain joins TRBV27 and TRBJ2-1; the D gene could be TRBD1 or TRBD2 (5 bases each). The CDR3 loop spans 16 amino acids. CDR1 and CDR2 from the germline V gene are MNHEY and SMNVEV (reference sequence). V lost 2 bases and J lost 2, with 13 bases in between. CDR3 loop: CASSLQGAGTYNEQFF. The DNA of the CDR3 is TGTGCCAGCAGTTTACAAGGGGCGGGCACCTACAATGAGCAGTTCTTC.

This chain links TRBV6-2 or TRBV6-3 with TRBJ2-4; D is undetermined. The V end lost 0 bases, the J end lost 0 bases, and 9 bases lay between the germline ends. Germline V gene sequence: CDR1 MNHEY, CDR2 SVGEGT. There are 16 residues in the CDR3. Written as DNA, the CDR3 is TGTGCCAGCAGTTACTCGAGGCAGCTAGCCAAAAACATTCAGTACTTC. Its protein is CASSYSRQLAKNIQYF.

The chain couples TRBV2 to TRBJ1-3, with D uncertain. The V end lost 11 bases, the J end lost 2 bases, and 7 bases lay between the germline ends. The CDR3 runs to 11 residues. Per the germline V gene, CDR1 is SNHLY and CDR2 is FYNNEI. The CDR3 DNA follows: TGTGCCTCAAGGACTGGAAACACCATATATTTT. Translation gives CASRTGNTIYF.

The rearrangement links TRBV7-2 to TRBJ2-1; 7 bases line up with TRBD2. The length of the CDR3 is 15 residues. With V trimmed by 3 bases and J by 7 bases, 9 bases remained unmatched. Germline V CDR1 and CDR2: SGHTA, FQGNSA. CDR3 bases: TGTGCCAGCAGCTTTAGCGGGCCGCCCCTAAATGAGCAGTTCTTC. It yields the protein CASSFSGPPLNEQFF.

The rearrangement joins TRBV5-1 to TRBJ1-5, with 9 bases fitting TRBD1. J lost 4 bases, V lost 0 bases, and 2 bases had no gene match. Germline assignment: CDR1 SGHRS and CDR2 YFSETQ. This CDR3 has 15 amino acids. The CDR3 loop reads CASSLGDRENQPQHF. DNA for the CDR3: TGCGCCAGCAGCTTGGGGGACAGGGAAAATCAGCCCCAGCATTTT.

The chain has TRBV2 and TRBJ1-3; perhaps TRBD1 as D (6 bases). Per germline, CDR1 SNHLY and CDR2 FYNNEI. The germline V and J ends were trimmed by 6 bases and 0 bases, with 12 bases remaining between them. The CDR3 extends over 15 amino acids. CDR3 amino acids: CASSLTGSSGNTIYF. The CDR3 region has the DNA TGTGCCAGCAGCCTCACAGGGAGCTCTGGAAACACCATATATTTT.

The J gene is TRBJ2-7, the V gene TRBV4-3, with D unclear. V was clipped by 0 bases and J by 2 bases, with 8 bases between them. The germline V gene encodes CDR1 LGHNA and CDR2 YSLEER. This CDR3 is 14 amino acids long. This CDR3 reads CASSQDIIAYEQYF. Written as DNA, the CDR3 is TGCGCCAGCAGCCAAGATATCATCGCCTACGAGCAGTACTTC.

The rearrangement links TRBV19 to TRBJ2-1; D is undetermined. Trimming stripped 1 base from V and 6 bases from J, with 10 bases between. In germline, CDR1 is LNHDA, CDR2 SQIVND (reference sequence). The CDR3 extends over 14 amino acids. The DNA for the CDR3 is TGTGCCAGTAGTATAGGTCCAGGAACCAATGAGCAGTTCTTC. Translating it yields CASSIGPGTNEQFF. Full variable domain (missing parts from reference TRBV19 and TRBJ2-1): DGGITQSPKYLFRKEGQNVTLSCEQNLNHDAMYWYRQDPGQGLRLIYYSQIVNDFQKGDIAEGYSVSREKKESFPLTVTSAQKNPTAFYLCASSIGPGTNEQFFGPGTRLTVL.

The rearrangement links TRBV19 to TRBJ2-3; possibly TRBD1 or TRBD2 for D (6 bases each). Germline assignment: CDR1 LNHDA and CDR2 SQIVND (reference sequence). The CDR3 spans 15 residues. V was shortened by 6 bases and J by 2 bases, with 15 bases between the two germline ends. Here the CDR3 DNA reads TGTGCCAGTAGCACGAGGGGGGATGACACAGATACGCAGTATTTT. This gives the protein CASSTRGDDTDTQYF.

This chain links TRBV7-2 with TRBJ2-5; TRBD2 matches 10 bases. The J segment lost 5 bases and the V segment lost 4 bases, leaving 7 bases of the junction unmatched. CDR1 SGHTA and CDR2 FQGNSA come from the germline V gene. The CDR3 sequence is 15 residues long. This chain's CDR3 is CASSSSSGRVETQYF. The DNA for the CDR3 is TGTGCCAGCAGCTCTAGCAGCGGGAGGGTCGAGACCCAGTACTTC.

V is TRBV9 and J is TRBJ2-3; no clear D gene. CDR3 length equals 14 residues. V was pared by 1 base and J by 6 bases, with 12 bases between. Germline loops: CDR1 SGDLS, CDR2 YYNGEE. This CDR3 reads CASSVSGSRDTQYF. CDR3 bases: TGTGCCAGCAGCGTAAGTGGTTCTCGGGATACGCAGTATTTT. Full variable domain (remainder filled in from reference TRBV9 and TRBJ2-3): DSGVTQTPKHLITATGQRVTLRCSPRSGDLSVYWYQQSLDQGLQFLIQYYNGEERAKGNILERFSAQQFPDLHSELNLSSLELGDSALYFCASSVSGSRDTQYFGPGTRLTVL.

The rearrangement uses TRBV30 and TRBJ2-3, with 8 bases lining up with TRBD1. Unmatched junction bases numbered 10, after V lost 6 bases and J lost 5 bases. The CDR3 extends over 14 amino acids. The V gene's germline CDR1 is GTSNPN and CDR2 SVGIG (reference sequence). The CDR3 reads CACPTRGRRDTQYF. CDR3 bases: TGTGCCTGCCCCACCAGGGGGCGGAGAGATACGCAGTATTTT.

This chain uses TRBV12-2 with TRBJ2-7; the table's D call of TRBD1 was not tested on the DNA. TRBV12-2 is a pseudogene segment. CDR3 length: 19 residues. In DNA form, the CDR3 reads TGTGCAAGTCGCTTAGCGCAGGGTCGGCAGGGGGTTTTCTCCTACGAGCAGTACTTC. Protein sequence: CASRLAQGRQGVFSYEQYF.

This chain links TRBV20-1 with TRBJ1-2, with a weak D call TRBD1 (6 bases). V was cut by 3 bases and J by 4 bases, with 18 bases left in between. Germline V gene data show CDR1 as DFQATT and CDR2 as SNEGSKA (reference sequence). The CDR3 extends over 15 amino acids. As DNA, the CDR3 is TGCAGTGCTAGTGGATCGGGGGCTAGGGCCTATGGCTACACCTTC. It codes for CSASGSGARAYGYTF.

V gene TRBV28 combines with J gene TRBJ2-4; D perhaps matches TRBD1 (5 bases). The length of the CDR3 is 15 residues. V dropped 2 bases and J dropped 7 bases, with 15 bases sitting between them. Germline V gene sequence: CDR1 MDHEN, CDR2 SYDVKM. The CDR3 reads CASSLPRAGFNIQYF. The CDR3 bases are TGTGCCAGCAGTTTACCCAGGGCAGGGTTTAACATTCAGTACTTC.

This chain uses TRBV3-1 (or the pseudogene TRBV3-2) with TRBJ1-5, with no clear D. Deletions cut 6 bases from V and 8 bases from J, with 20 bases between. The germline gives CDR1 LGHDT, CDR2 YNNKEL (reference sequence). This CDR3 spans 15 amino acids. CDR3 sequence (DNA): TGTGCCAGCAGGGGGAAGACTGATACGGTAAAGCCCCAGCATTTT. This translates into CASRGKTDTVKPQHF.